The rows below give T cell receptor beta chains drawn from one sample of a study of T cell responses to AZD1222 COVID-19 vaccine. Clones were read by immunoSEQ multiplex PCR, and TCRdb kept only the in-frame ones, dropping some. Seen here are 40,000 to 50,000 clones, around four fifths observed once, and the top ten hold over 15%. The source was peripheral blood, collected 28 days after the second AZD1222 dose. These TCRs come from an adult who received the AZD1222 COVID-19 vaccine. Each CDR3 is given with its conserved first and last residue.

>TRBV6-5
CASSYQSEQFF
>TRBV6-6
CASSRDRTNSPLHF
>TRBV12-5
CASGARTANTGELFF
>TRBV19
CASSYRGSNYGYTF
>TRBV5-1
CASSLLTGELFF
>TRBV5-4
CASSGMTGGLNSPLHF
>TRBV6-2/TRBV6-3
CASSKTVRNSPLHF
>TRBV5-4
CASSLDRGNTGELFF
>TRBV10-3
CAISLSGSTEAFF
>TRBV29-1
CSVTNTPRNYLYGYTF
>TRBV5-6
CASSRLRGESRAPLHF
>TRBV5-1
CASRLQGAADTQYF
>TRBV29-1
CSVEEVRGGEQYF
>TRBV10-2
CASSESSDIYGYTF
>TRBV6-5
CASSYSSEGGGYTF
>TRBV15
CATRAGRQRGGYTF
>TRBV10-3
CAIGTGTENYGYTF
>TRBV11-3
CASSPSQGPGNTIYF
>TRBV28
CASTGGYGYTF
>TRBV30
CAWSTSNREEKGYTF
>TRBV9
CASSAGGQTIKPQHF
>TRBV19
CASGDRPKNIQYF
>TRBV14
CASSQDLAILGEQYF
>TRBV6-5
CASSLFRDSRNQPQHF
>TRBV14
CASSPRQGSNEKLFF
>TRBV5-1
CASSLGLAGGPSSYEQYF
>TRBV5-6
CASSLASGGGYGYTF
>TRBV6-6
CASSRGEQYF
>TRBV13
CASRSGTGGNTGELFF
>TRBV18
CASSPALETQYF
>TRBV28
CASSPGQANSPLHF
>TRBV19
CASSWGLAGASGNEQYF
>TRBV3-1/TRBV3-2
CASSQDLGLYGYTF
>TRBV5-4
CASSKGTPQSSGNTIYF
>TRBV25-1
CASSVGQGGGYTF
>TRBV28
CASTRGGAGGGYGYTF